This TCR beta chain was profiled in a study of T cell responses to AZD1222 COVID-19 vaccine. Profiled with immunoSEQ multiplex PCR; TCRdb holds only in-frame clones, not every one. The sample includes 44,000 or so clones, about 82% of them seen just once. This TCR came from an adult who received the MenACWY meningococcal vaccine as a control. The sample was peripheral blood, taken 28 days after the second dose of the MenACWY control vaccine.

CDR3 sequence: CASSQKGMRFSYTF. The CDR3, as DNA: TGTGCCAGCAGCCAGAAGGGAATGCGGTTTAGCTACACCTTC. J is TRBJ1-2 and V is TRBV3-1 (or the pseudogene TRBV3-2); D call uncertain. Germline CDR1 reads LGHDT; CDR2 reads YNNKEL (reference sequence). V was trimmed by 3 bases and J by 9 bases, leaving 17 bases between them. The CDR3 has 14 amino acids.